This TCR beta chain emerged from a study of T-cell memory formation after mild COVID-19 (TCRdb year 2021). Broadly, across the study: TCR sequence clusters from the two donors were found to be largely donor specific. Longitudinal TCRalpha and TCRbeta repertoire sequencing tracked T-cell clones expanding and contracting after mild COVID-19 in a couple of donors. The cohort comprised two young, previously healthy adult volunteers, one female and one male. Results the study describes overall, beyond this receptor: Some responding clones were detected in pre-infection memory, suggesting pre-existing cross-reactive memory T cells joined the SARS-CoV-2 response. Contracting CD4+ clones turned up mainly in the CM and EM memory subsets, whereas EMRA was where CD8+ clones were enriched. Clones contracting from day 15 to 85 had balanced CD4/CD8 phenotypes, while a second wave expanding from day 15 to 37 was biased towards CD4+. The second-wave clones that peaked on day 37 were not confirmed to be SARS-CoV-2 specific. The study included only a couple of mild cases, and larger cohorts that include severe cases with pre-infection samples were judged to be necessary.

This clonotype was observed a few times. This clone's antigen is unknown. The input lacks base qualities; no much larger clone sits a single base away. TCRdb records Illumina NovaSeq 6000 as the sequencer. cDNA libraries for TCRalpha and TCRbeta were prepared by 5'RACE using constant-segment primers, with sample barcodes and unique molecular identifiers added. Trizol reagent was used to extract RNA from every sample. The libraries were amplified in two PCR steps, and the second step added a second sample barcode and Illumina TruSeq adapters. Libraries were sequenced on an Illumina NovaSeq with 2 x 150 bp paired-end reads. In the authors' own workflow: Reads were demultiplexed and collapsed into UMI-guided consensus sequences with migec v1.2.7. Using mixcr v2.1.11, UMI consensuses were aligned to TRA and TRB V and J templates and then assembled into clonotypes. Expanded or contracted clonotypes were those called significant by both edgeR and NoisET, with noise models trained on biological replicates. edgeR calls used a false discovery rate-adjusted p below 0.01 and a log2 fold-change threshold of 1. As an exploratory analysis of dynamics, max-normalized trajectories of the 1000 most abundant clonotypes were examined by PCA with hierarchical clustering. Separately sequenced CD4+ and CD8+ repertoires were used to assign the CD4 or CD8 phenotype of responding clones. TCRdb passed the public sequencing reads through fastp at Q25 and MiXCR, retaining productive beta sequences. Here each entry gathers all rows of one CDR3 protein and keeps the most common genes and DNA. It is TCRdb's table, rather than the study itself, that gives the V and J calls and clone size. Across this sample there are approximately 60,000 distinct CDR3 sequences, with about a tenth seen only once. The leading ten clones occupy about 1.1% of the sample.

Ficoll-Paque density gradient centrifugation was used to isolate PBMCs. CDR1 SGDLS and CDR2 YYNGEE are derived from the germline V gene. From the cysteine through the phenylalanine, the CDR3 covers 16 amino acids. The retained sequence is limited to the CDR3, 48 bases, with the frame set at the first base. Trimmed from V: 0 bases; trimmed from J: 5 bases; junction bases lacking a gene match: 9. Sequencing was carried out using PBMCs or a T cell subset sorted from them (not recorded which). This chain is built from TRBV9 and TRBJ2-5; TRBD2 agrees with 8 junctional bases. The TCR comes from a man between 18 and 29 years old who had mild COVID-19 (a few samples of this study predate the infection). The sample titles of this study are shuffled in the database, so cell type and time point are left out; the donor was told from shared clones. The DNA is TGTGCCAGCAGCGTAGGAGGAACGGGGGGGCTTGAGACCCAGTACTTC. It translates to CASSVGGTGGLETQYF. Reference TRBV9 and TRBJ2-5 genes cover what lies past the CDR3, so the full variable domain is DSGVTQTPKHLITATGQRVTLRCSPRSGDLSVYWYQQSLDQGLQFLIQYYNGEERAKGNILERFSAQQFPDLHSELNLSSLELGDSALYFCASSVGGTGGLETQYFGPGTRLLVL.